The clone carrying this TCR beta chain was seen at least ten times. The antigen is undetermined. The data derive from a study of Graves' ophthalmopathy and Graves' hyperthyroidism. The wider study: Absence of ophthalmopathy within 18 months of follow-up defined stable hyperthyroidism. The study, taken as a whole, reports: At about 70% sensitivity and 72.22% specificity, the model predicted progression of the ophthalmopathy.

CDR3 regions of TCR beta were amplified from RNA transcripts. Amplification began with first-round RT-PCR using HTBI primers, then second-round multiplex PCR was performed. Using its own MiXCR run on the multiplex PCR reads, TCRdb lists one record per CDR3 protein. The sample holds around 1,000,000 distinct CDR3 sequences, roughly two fifths seen once. Trimming left V 2 bases short and J 1 base short, with 8 bases between. Per the germline V gene, CDR1 is SNHLY and CDR2 is FYNNEI. The CDR3 has 14 residues. The clonotype was recovered from an adult man with Graves' hyperthyroidism. Sequenced input: peripheral blood or thyroid tissue (not recorded which). The chain uses TRBV2 and TRBJ1-2; no definite D call. CDR3 sequence: CASSELAVNYGYTF. CDR3 bases: TGTGCCAGCAGTGAATTGGCGGTTAACTATGGCTACACCTTC. The full variable domain, its missing parts supplied by reference TRBV2 and TRBJ1-2, is EPEVTQTPSHQVTQMGQEVILRCVPISNHLYFYWYRQILGQKVEFLVSFYNNEISEKSEIFDDQFSVERPDGSNFTLKIRSTKLEDSAMYFCASSELAVNYGYTFGSGTRLTVV.